This T cell receptor (beta chain) was documented in a study of T cell responses to AZD1222 COVID-19 vaccine. Second-dose intervals of approximately 4 or approximately 12 weeks were pooled. The data were produced by immunoSEQ multiplex PCR, yet TCRdb's version contains in-frame clones alone and is incomplete. The repertoire consists of roughly 180,000 clones, with 90% to 95% occurring once and the leading ten covering roughly 1.7%. A word on this clone: Its antigen is not known.

Points from the study as a whole: Only a handful of individuals given AZD1222 were seropositive at baseline. As reported, nearly half of all spike-specific TCRs target variant regions that are unmutated.

CDR1 SGHRS and CDR2 YFSETQ come from the germline V gene. This CDR3 is 14 amino acids long. The V and J ends lost 3 bases and 3 bases respectively, with 12 bases between them. Sequencing used peripheral blood, obtained 28 days after the second AZD1222 dose. The TCR was taken from an adult who received the AZD1222 COVID-19 vaccine. The chain combines TRBV5-1 with TRBJ1-2; unclear D gene. CDR3 in DNA: TGCGCCAGCAGCTCTGCTTCGAGTTACTATGGCTACACCTTC. Amino acids: CASSSASSYYGYTF. Based on the CDR3 plus reference TRBV5-1 and TRBJ1-2, the full variable domain is KAGVTQTPRYLIKTRGQQVTLSCSPISGHRSVSWYQQTPGQGLQFLFEYFSETQRNKGNFPGRFSGRQFSNSRSEMNVSTLELGDSALYLCASSSASSYYGYTFGSGTRLTVV.